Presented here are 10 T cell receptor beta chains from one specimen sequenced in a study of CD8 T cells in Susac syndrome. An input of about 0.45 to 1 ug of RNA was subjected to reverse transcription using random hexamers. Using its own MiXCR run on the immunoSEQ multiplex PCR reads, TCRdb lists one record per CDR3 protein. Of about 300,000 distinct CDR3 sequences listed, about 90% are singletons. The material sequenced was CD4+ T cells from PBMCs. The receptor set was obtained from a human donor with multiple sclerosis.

CDR3 in DNA: TGCGCCACCGGACAGTCCACCGGGGAGCTGTTTTTT. Residues: CATGQSTGELFF. V usage is TRBV5-1 and J usage is TRBJ2-2; D is perhaps TRBD1 (6 bases). Deletions cut 9 bases from V and 4 bases from J, with 10 bases between. The length of the CDR3 is 12 residues. Germline assignment: CDR1 SGHRS and CDR2 YFSETQ. The whole variable domain, filled in from reference TRBV5-1 and TRBJ2-2, reads KAGVTQTPRYLIKTRGQQVTLSCSPISGHRSVSWYQQTPGQGLQFLFEYFSETQRNKGNFPGRFSGRQFSNSRSEMNVSTLELGDSALYLCATGQSTGELFFGEGSRLTVL.

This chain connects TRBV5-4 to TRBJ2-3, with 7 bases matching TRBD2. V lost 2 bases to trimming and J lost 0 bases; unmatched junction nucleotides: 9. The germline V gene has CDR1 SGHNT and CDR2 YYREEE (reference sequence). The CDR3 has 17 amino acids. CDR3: CASSFGGTATSTDTQYF. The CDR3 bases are TGTGCCAGCAGCTTCGGGGGGACGGCGACTAGCACAGATACGCAGTATTTT.

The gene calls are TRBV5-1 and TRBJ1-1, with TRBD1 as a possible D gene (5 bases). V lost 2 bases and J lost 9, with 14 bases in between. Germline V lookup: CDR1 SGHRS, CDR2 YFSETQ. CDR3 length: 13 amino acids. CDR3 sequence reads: CASSLGDPQQAFF. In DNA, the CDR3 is TGCGCCAGCAGCTTAGGGGATCCACAGCAAGCTTTCTTT.

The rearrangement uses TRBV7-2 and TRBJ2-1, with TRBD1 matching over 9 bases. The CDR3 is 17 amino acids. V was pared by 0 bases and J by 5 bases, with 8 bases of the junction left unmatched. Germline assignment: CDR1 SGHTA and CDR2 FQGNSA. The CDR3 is CASSLAGGTGRNNEQFF. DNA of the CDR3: TGTGCCAGCAGCTTAGCGGGGGGGACAGGGAGGAACAATGAGCAGTTCTTC.

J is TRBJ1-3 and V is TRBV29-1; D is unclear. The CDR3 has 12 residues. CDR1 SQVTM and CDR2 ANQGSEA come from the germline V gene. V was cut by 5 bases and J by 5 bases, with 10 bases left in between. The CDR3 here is CSVLVSRNTIYF. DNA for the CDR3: TGCAGCGTTCTTGTCAGTAGAAACACCATATATTTT.

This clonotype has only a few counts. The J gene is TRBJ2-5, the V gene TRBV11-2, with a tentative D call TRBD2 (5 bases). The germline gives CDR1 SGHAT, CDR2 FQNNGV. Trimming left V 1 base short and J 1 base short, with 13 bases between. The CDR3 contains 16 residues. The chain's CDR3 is CASSLGSAEGQETQYF. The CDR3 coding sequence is TGTGCCAGCAGCTTAGGGTCCGCCGAGGGCCAAGAGACCCAGTACTTC. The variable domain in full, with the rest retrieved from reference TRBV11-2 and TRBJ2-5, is EAGVAQSPRYKIIEKRQSVAFWCNPISGHATLYWYQQILGQGPKLLIQFQNNGVVDDSQLPKDRFSAERLKGVDSTLKIQPAKLEDSAVYLCASSLGSAEGQETQYFGPGTRLLVL.

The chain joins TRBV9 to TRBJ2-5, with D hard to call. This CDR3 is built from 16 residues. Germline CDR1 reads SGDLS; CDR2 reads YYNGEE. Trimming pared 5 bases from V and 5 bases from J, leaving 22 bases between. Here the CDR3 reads CASSPRASTTRETQYF. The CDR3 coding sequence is TGTGCCAGCAGTCCTCGGGCTTCAACCACTCGGGAGACCCAGTACTTC. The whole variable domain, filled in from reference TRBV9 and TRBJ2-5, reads DSGVTQTPKHLITATGQRVTLRCSPRSGDLSVYWYQQSLDQGLQFLIQYYNGEERAKGNILERFSAQQFPDLHSELNLSSLELGDSALYFCASSPRASTTRETQYFGPGTRLLVL.

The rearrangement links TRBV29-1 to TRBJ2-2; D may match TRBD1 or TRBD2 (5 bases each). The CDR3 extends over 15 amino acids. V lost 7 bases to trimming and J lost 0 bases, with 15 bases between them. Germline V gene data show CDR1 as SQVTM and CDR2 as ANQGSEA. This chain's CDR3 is CSAKPGPTNTGELFF. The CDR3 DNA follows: TGCAGCGCCAAACCGGGACCGACGAACACCGGGGAGCTGTTTTTT.

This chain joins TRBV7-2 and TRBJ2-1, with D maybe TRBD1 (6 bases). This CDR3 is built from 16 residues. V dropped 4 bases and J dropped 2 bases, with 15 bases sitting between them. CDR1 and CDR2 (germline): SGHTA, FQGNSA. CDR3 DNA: TGTGCCAGCAGCTCGTCAGGGGTTTTGACCTACAATGAGCAGTTCTTC. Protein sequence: CASSSSGVLTYNEQFF. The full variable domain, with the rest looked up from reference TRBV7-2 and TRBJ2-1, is GAGVSQSPSNKVTEKGKDVELRCDPISGHTALYWYRQSLGQGLEFLIYFQGNSAPDKSGLPSDRFSAERTGGSVSTLTIQRTQQEDSAVYLCASSSSGVLTYNEQFFGPGTRLTVL.

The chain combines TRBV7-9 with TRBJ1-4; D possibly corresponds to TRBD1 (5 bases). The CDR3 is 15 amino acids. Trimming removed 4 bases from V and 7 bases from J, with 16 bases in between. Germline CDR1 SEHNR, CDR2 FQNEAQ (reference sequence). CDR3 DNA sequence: TGTGCCAGCAGCTCCCCCCGGGGGGTAACTGAAAAACTGTTTTTT. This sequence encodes CASSSPRGVTEKLFF.